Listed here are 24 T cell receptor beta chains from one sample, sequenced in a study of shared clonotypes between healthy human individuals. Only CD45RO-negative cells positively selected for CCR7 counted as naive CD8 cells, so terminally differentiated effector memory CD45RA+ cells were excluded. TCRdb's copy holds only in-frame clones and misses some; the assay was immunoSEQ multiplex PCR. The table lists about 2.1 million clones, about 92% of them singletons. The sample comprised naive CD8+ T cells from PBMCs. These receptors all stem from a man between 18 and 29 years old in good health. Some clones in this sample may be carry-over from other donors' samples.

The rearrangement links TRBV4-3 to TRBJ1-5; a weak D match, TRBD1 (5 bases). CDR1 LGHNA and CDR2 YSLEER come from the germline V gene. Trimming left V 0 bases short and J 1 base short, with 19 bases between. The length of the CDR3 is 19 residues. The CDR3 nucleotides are TGCGCCAGCAGCCAAGATGGGGGACGGGGGAAGTGGAGCAATCAGCCCCAGCATTTT. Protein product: CASSQDGGRGKWSNQPQHF.

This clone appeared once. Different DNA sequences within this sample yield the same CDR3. The CDR3 region has the DNA TGTGCCAGCAGCGGCCCGGGACTAGACTACAATGAGCAGTTCTTC. Residues: CASSGPGLDYNEQFF. The chain is built from TRBV9 and TRBJ2-1; TRBD2 aligns across 8 bases. This CDR3 spans 15 amino acids. V lost 3 bases, J lost 3 bases, and 5 bases stayed unmatched. In germline, CDR1 is SGDLS, CDR2 YYNGEE.

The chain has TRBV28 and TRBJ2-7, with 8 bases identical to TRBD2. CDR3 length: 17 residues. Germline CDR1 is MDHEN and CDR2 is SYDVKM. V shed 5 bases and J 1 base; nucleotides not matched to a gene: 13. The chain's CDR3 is CASSPGLAGALSYEQYF. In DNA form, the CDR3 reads TGTGCCAGCAGTCCTGGGCTAGCGGGCGCATTGTCCTACGAGCAGTACTTC.

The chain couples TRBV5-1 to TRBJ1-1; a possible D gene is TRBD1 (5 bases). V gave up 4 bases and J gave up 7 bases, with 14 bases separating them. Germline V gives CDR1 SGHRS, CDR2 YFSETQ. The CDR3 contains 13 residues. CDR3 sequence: CASSRDLRIEAFF. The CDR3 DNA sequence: TGCGCCAGCAGCCGGGACCTCAGGATTGAAGCTTTCTTT. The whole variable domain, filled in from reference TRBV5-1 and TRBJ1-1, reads KAGVTQTPRYLIKTRGQQVTLSCSPISGHRSVSWYQQTPGQGLQFLFEYFSETQRNKGNFPGRFSGRQFSNSRSEMNVSTLELGDSALYLCASSRDLRIEAFFGQGTRLTVV.

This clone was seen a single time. The CDR3: CASSLGTSGNYNEQFF. The CDR3 nucleotides read TGTGCCAGCAGCTTGGGGACTAGCGGGAACTACAATGAGCAGTTCTTC. The chain recombines TRBV7-6 with TRBJ2-1, with 13 bases lining up with TRBD2. CDR1 and CDR2 from the germline V gene are SGHVS and FNYEAQ. The CDR3 is made up of 16 amino acids. The trim removed 3 bases at V and 3 bases at J, leaving 2 bases unmatched.

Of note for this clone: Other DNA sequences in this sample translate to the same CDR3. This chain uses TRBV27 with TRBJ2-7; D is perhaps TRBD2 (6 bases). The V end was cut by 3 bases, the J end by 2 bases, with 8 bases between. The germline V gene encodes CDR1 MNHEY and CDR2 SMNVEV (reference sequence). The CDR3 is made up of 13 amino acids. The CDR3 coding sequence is TGTGCCAGCAGTTTGGGAGGTACCTACGAGCAGTACTTC. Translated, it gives CASSLGGTYEQYF.

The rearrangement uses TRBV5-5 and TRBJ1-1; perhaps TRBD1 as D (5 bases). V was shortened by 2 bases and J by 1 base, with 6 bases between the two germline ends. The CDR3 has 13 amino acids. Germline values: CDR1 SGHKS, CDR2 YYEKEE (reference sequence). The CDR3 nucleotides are TGTGCCAGCAGCTTCGGACAGAACACTGAAGCTTTCTTT. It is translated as CASSFGQNTEAFF.

CDR3 in amino acids: CASSLFRGPLYEQYF. As DNA, the CDR3 is TGTGCCAGCAGTTTATTCAGGGGCCCACTTTACGAGCAGTACTTC. This chain joins TRBV28 and TRBJ2-7; D perhaps matches TRBD1 (6 bases). The CDR3 spans 15 residues. V lost 1 base and J lost 4, with 14 bases in between. Germline CDR1 and CDR2: MDHEN and SYDVKM.

The CDR3 region is CASSLSASRKGTDTQYF. The CDR3 nucleotides read TGTGCCAGCAGCTTGTCGGCTAGCAGAAAGGGGACAGATACGCAGTATTTT. V and J are TRBV5-4 and TRBJ2-3; D may be TRBD1 or TRBD2 (5 bases each). Germline V gene sequence: CDR1 SGHNT, CDR2 YYREEE (reference sequence). V was pared by 1 base and J by 3 bases, with 18 bases between. This CDR3 is built from 17 residues.

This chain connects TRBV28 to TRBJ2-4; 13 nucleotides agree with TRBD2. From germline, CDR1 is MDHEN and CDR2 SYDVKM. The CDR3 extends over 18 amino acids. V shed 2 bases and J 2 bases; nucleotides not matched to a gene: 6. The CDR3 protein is CASSLLTSGRRTKNIQYF. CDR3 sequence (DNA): TGTGCCAGCAGTTTACTGACTAGCGGGAGGCGTACCAAAAACATTCAGTACTTC.

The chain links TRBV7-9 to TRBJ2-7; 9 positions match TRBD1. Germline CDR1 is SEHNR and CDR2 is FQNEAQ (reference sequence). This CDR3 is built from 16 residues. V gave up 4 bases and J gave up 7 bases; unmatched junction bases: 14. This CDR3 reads CASSSADRGNLREQYF. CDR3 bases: TGTGCCAGCAGCTCCGCGGACAGGGGAAACCTACGTGAGCAGTACTTC.

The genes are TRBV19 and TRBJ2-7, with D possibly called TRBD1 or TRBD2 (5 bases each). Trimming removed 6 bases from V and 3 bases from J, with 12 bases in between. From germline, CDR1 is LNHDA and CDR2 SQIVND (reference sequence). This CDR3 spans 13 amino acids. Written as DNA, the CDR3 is TGTGCCAGTAGCCATAGGGACGACTACGAGCAGTACTTC. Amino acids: CASSHRDDYEQYF.

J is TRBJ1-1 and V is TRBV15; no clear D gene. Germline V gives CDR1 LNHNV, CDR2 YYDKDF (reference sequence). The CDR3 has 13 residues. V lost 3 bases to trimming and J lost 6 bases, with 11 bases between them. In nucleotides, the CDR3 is TGTGCCACCAGCAGGCGTGAGAGCGCTGAAGCTTTCTTT. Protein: CATSRRESAEAFF.

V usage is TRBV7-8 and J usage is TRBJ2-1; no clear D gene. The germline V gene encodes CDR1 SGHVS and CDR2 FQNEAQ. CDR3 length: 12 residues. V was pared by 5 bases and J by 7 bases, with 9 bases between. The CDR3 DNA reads TGTGCCAGCAGCGTCAGTAAAAATGAGCAGTTCTTC. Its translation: CASSVSKNEQFF.

CDR3 in DNA: TGTGCCAGCGCCCCGGGTCCGAACACTGAAGCTTTCTTT. Translated, it gives CASAPGPNTEAFF. The chain couples TRBV27 to TRBJ1-1; no clear D. The CDR3 has 13 amino acids. Germline CDR1 is MNHEY and CDR2 is SMNVEV (reference sequence). V was pared by 8 bases and J by 1 base, with 11 bases between.

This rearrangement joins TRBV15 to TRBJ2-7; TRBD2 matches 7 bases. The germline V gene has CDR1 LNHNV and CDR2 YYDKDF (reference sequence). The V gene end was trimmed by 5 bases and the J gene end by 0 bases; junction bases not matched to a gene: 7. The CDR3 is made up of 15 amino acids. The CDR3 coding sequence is TGTGCCACCAGCCCACTAGCGTTGAGCTCCTACGAGCAGTACTTC. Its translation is CATSPLALSSYEQYF.

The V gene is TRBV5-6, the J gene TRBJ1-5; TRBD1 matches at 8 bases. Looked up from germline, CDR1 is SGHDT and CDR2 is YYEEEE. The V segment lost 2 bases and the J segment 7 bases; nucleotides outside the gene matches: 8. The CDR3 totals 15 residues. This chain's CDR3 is CASSLGQGAQQPQHF. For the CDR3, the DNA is TGTGCCAGCAGCTTAGGACAGGGAGCTCAACAGCCCCAGCATTTT.

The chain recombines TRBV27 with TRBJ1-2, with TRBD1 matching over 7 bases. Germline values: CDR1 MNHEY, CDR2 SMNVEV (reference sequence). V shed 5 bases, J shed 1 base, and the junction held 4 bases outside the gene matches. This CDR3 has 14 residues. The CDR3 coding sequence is TGTGCCAGCAGTCCAAGACAGGGTAACTATGGCTACACCTTC. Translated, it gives CASSPRQGNYGYTF.

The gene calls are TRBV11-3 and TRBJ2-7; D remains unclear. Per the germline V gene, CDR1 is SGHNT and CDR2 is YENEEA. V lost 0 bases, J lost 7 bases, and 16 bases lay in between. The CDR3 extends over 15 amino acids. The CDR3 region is CASSLDSRKPWEQYF. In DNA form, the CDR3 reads TGTGCCAGCAGCTTAGATTCCCGTAAGCCGTGGGAGCAGTACTTC.

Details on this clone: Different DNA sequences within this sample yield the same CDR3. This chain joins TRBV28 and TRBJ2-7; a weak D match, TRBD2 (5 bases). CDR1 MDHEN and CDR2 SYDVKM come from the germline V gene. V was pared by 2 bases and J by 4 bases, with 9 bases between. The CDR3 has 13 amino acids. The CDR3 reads CASSLAGAYEQYF. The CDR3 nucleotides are TGTGCCAGCAGTTTAGCGGGTGCGTACGAGCAGTACTTC. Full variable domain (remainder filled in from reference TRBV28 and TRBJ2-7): DVKVTQSSRYLVKRTGEKVFLECVQDMDHENMFWYRQDPGLGLRLIYFSYDVKMKEKGDIPEGYSVSREKKERFSLILESASTNQTSMYLCASSLAGAYEQYFGPGTRLTVT.

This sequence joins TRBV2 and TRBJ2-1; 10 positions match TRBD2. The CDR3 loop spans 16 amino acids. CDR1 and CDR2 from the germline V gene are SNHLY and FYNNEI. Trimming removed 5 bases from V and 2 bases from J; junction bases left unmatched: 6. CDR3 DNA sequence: TGTGCCAGCAGTTTACTAGCGGGGATACCCTACAATGAGCAGTTCTTC. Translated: CASSLLAGIPYNEQFF.

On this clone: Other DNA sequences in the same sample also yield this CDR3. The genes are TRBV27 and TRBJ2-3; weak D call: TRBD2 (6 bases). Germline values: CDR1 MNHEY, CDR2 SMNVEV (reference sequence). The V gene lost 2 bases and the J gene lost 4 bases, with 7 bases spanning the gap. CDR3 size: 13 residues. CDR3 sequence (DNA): TGTGCCAGCAGTTTAGGAGGGTCAGATACGCAGTATTTT. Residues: CASSLGGSDTQYF.

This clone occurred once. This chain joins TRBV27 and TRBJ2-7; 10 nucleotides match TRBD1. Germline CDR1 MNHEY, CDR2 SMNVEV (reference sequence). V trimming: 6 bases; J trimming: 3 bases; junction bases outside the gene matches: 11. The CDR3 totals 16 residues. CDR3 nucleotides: TGTGCCAGCAGAGATTACCCGGGACAGGGGAACTACGAGCAGTACTTC. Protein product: CASRDYPGQGNYEQYF.

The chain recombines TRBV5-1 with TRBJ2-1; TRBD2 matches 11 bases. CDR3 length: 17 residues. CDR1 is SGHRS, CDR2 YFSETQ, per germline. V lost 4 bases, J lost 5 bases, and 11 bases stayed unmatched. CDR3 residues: CASSPFALAGGDNEQFF. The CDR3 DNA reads TGCGCCAGCAGCCCTTTTGCTCTAGCGGGAGGCGACAATGAGCAGTTCTTC.